The 31 T cell receptor beta chains listed next were all sequenced from one sample in a study of neoadjuvant anti-PD-1 for oral cavity cancer. The data were produced by immunoSEQ multiplex PCR, yet TCRdb's version contains in-frame clones alone and is incomplete. The data hold roughly 13,000 clones, with around 58% observed a single time. The specimen comprised tumor tissue, sampled before nivolumab (anti-PD-1) treatment. The receptors originated from a person aged 40-85 years with oral cavity squamous cell carcinoma.

The rearrangement joins TRBV29-1 to TRBJ2-1; D is undetermined. The CDR3 extends over 16 amino acids. V dropped 2 bases and J dropped 0 bases, with 14 bases sitting between them. In germline, CDR1 is SQVTM, CDR2 ANQGSEA. The CDR3 here is CSVESPERLSYNEQFF. The CDR3 DNA follows: TGCAGCGTTGAAAGCCCCGAGCGCCTCTCCTACAATGAGCAGTTCTTC.

The chain combines TRBV9 with TRBJ2-3; no reliable D call. This CDR3 comprises 15 residues. Germline V lookup: CDR1 SGDLS, CDR2 YYNGEE. Trimming pared 4 bases from V and 0 bases from J, leaving 12 bases between. The CDR3 DNA reads TGTGCCAGCAGCCTTATGGTGGGGAGCACAGATACGCAGTATTTT. Translating it yields CASSLMVGSTDTQYF. Filled out from reference TRBV9 and TRBJ2-3, the complete variable domain reads DSGVTQTPKHLITATGQRVTLRCSPRSGDLSVYWYQQSLDQGLQFLIQYYNGEERAKGNILERFSAQQFPDLHSELNLSSLELGDSALYFCASSLMVGSTDTQYFGPGTRLTVL.

The rearrangement joins TRBV29-1 to TRBJ2-5; TRBD2 is a possible D gene (6 bases). With 1 base removed from V and 5 bases from J, the gap between germline ends came to 14 bases. The V gene's germline CDR1 is SQVTM and CDR2 ANQGSEA. There are 14 residues in the CDR3. DNA of the CDR3: TGCAGCGTTGAAGGTGATGGAGGGGATGAGACCCAGTACTTC. This translates into CSVEGDGGDETQYF.

The rearrangement joins TRBV6-5 to TRBJ1-4; 8 bases line up with TRBD1. J gave up 7 bases and V 6 bases, and 4 bases lay outside the gene matches. The germline V gene has CDR1 MNHEY and CDR2 SVGAGI. CDR3 size: 13 residues. The CDR3 DNA reads TGTGCCAGCAGACCAGGGGGCAGTGAAAAACTGTTTTTT. This gives the protein CASRPGGSEKLFF.

This chain joins TRBV15 and TRBJ2-1; TRBD2 aligns across 13 bases. Losses at the gene ends were 5 bases for V and 2 bases for J; bases not matched to a gene: 3. In germline, CDR1 is LNHNV, CDR2 YYDKDF (reference sequence). The CDR3 has 16 residues. The CDR3 is CATSPTSGRAYNEQFF. The CDR3, as DNA: TGTGCCACCAGCCCCACTAGCGGGAGGGCCTACAATGAGCAGTTCTTC.

The J gene is TRBJ2-1, the V gene TRBV5-1; TRBD2 might be the D (5 bases). Germline loops: CDR1 SGHRS, CDR2 YFSETQ. Deletions cut 4 bases from V and 2 bases from J, with 13 bases between. CDR3 length equals 15 residues. The CDR3 is CASSPAVPPYNEQFF. CDR3 DNA sequence: TGCGCCAGCAGCCCAGCGGTTCCCCCCTACAATGAGCAGTTCTTC.

The gene calls are TRBV19 and TRBJ1-5; D not resolved. This CDR3 has 14 residues. The germline V gene encodes CDR1 LNHDA and CDR2 SQIVND (reference sequence). Trimming took off 0 bases at V and 2 bases at J, with 5 bases between the two ends. The CDR3 loop is CASSIDPGNQPQHF. The CDR3 coding sequence is TGTGCCAGTAGTATAGATCCAGGCAATCAGCCCCAGCATTTT. The full variable domain, rest sourced from reference TRBV19 and TRBJ1-5, is DGGITQSPKYLFRKEGQNVTLSCEQNLNHDAMYWYRQDPGQGLRLIYYSQIVNDFQKGDIAEGYSVSREKKESFPLTVTSAQKNPTAFYLCASSIDPGNQPQHFGDGTRLSIL.

This sequence joins TRBV19 and TRBJ2-2; D unclear. Germline CDR1 reads LNHDA; CDR2 reads SQIVND (reference sequence). CDR3 size: 13 residues. Trimming stripped 2 bases from V and 7 bases from J, with 8 bases between. The CDR3 loop reads CASSIFGLGELFF. CDR3 nucleotide sequence: TGTGCCAGTAGTATATTCGGGCTCGGGGAGCTGTTTTTT.

This clone showed up just a few times. The chain combines TRBV4-1 with TRBJ2-7; D is undetermined. The CDR3 length is 14 residues. Germline loops: CDR1 MGHRA, CDR2 YSYEKL. The V gene lost 0 bases and the J gene lost 4 bases, with 10 bases spanning the gap. The CDR3 DNA is TGCGCCAGCAGCCAAGAAGAGAGGTGGTACGAGCAGTACTTC. Translating it yields CASSQEERWYEQYF.

The table lists this clone with a count of one. The chain joins TRBV7-3 to TRBJ2-6; D not certain. The CDR3 runs to 13 residues. Trimming removed 7 bases at V and 2 bases at J, with 6 bases between. CDR1 and CDR2 from the germline V gene are SGHTA and FQGTGA. As DNA, the CDR3 is TGTGCCAGCACCCGACCTGGGGCCAACGTCCTGACTTTC. It encodes CASTRPGANVLTF.

This chain connects TRBV15 to TRBJ2-7, with TRBD2 as a possible D gene (5 bases). The V gene lost 3 bases and the J gene lost 2 bases, with 14 bases spanning the gap. The CDR3 runs 15 residues. Germline-derived CDR1 and CDR2 are LNHNV and YYDKDF (reference sequence). This CDR3 is CATSRGQAEAYEQYF. The CDR3 DNA is TGTGCCACCAGCAGGGGCCAAGCGGAGGCCTACGAGCAGTACTTC.

The rearrangement joins TRBV28 to TRBJ2-1; 7 bases match TRBD2. CDR3 size: 13 residues. Trimming took 3 bases from V and 13 from J; bases not matched to a gene: 9. Germline V gene sequence: CDR1 MDHEN, CDR2 SYDVKM. This chain's CDR3 is CASSFGGISGQFF. CDR3 nucleotides: TGTGCCAGCAGTTTCGGGGGGATCAGCGGCCAGTTCTTC.

The V call is TRBV10-3, the J call TRBJ2-1; 8 positions agree with TRBD2. Germline V CDR1 and CDR2: ENHRY, SYGVKD. V shed 0 bases, J shed 10 bases, and the junction held 5 bases outside the gene matches. There are 14 residues in the CDR3. The chain's CDR3 is CAISESYGRAEQFF. The CDR3 coding sequence is TGTGCCATCAGTGAGTCGTACGGGAGGGCCGAGCAGTTCTTC.

The gene calls are TRBV11-2 and TRBJ2-3; 11 bases fit TRBD2. The germline V gene has CDR1 SGHAT and CDR2 FQNNGV. Losses at the gene ends were 4 bases for V and 0 bases for J; bases not matched to a gene: 6. This CDR3 spans 17 amino acids. The CDR3 region has the DNA TGTGCCAGCAGCTACCAAGGGACTAGCGGTAGCACAGATACGCAGTATTTT. This sequence encodes CASSYQGTSGSTDTQYF. The full variable domain, its missing parts supplied by reference TRBV11-2 and TRBJ2-3, is EAGVAQSPRYKIIEKRQSVAFWCNPISGHATLYWYQQILGQGPKLLIQFQNNGVVDDSQLPKDRFSAERLKGVDSTLKIQPAKLEDSAVYLCASSYQGTSGSTDTQYFGPGTRLTVL.

The rearrangement links TRBV11-2 to TRBJ2-1; 9 bases are shared with TRBD2. The CDR3 runs to 13 residues. The V and J ends lost 5 bases and 7 bases, in that order; junction bases with no gene match: 3. Germline V CDR1 and CDR2: SGHAT, FQNNGV. As DNA, the CDR3 is TGTGCCAGCAGCCCGAGCGGGGGGAATGAGCAGTTCTTC. The encoded protein is CASSPSGGNEQFF.

The V gene is TRBV6-5, the J gene TRBJ1-1; D may be TRBD1 (5 bases). The CDR3 is made up of 12 amino acids. Germline CDR1 MNHEY, CDR2 SVGAGI. With 6 bases removed from V and 4 bases from J, the gap between germline ends came to 9 bases. The CDR3 sequence: CASRQAITEAFF. The CDR3 DNA is TGTGCCAGCAGACAGGCAATCACTGAAGCTTTCTTT.

This clone has just one count. The chain carries TRBV20-1 and TRBJ2-7, with D perhaps matching TRBD1 or TRBD2 (5 bases each). Between the trimmed V and J ends, which lost 2 bases and 6 bases, there was a span of 8 bases. Germline assignment: CDR1 DFQATT and CDR2 SNEGSKA (reference sequence). The CDR3 contains 11 residues. Here the CDR3 reads CSARYGGEQYF. The CDR3 DNA reads as TGCAGTGCTAGATATGGGGGCGAGCAGTACTTC.

This chain connects TRBV7-3 to TRBJ2-5; TRBD2 might be the D (6 bases). The V end was cut by 3 bases, the J end by 5 bases, with 13 bases between. CDR1 is SGHTA, CDR2 FQGTGA, per germline. The CDR3 consists of 14 residues. CDR3 nucleotide sequence: TGTGCCAGCAGCTTCGGGGGTCCCCCGGAGACCCAGTACTTC. This gives the protein CASSFGGPPETQYF.

This clone was seen more than once but under ten times. J is TRBJ1-1 and V is TRBV2; D remains unclear. CDR3 length: 14 residues. With 8 bases removed from V and 1 base from J, the gap between germline ends came to 14 bases. Germline CDR1 SNHLY, CDR2 FYNNEI. CDR3 amino acids: CASGRGQWNTEAFF. DNA of the CDR3: TGTGCCAGCGGGCGAGGGCAGTGGAACACTGAAGCTTTCTTT.

There are a few counts of this clone. V is TRBV28 and J is TRBJ1-5; 7 positions agree with TRBD1. CDR3 length: 14 amino acids. Germline V lookup: CDR1 MDHEN, CDR2 SYDVKM. After removal of 3 bases from V and 8 bases from J, the junction contained 7 bases not matched to a gene. The DNA of the CDR3 is TGTGCCAGCAGTTTTCTGACAGGGATGGAGCCCCAGCATTTT. As protein: CASSFLTGMEPQHF. The full variable domain, completed using reference TRBV28 and TRBJ1-5, is DVKVTQSSRYLVKRTGEKVFLECVQDMDHENMFWYRQDPGLGLRLIYFSYDVKMKEKGDIPEGYSVSREKKERFSLILESASTNQTSMYLCASSFLTGMEPQHFGDGTRLSIL.

The chain links TRBV19 to TRBJ1-2, with 9 bases that match TRBD1. Trimming took 7 bases from V and 3 from J; bases not matched to a gene: 9. In germline, CDR1 is LNHDA, CDR2 SQIVND (reference sequence). The CDR3 consists of 15 residues. The CDR3 DNA is TGTGCCAGTACCTTTCGAGGGGACAGGGACTATGGCTACACCTTC. Protein sequence: CASTFRGDRDYGYTF. The entire variable domain, with the rest obtained from reference TRBV19 and TRBJ1-2, is as follows: DGGITQSPKYLFRKEGQNVTLSCEQNLNHDAMYWYRQDPGQGLRLIYYSQIVNDFQKGDIAEGYSVSREKKESFPLTVTSAQKNPTAFYLCASTFRGDRDYGYTFGSGTRLTVV.

CDR3 sequence: CASSIDTSAFNEQYF. The DNA for the CDR3 is TGTGCCAGCAGCATCGATACTAGCGCCTTTAACGAGCAGTACTTC. The V call is TRBV5-4, the J call TRBJ2-7; TRBD2 aligns across 7 bases. This CDR3 has 15 amino acids. Per germline, CDR1 SGHNT and CDR2 YYREEE (reference sequence). V lost 4 bases and J lost 5; bases outside the gene matches: 12. Using reference TRBV5-4 and TRBJ2-7 for the parts outside the CDR3, the full variable domain is ETGVTQSPTHLIKTRGQQVTLRCSSQSGHNTVSWYQQALGQGPQFIFQYYREEENGRGNFPPRFSGLQFPNYSSELNVNALELDDSALYLCASSIDTSAFNEQYFGPGTRLTVT.

This clone was counted a few times. The genes are TRBV7-9 and TRBJ1-2; possibly TRBD1 for D (5 bases). V was cut by 3 bases and J by 14 bases, with 19 bases left in between. Germline lookup yields CDR1 SEHNR and CDR2 FQNEAQ (reference sequence). The CDR3 spans 13 residues. The CDR3 reads CASSFGTDTPWTF. The CDR3 region has the DNA TGTGCCAGCAGCTTCGGGACGGATACCCCCTGGACCTTC. Full variable domain (rest looked up from reference TRBV7-9 and TRBJ1-2): DTGVSQNPRHKITKRGQNVTFRCDPISEHNRLYWYRQTLGQGPEFLTYFQNEAQLEKSRLLSDRFSAERPKGSFSTLEIQRTEQGDSAMYLCASSFGTDTPWTFGSGTRLTVV.

By share, this clone counts as medium-sized. Other DNA sequences from this sample encode an identical CDR3 as well. The rearrangement uses TRBV2 and TRBJ2-7, with 9 bases fitting TRBD2. V dropped 6 bases and J dropped 0; count of bases not matched to a gene: 9. The germline CDR1 and CDR2 sequences are SNHLY and FYNNEI. The CDR3 consists of 16 residues. The CDR3 nucleotides read TGTGCCAGCAGGGGTGGGTTTAGCGGGAGCTCCTACGAGCAGTACTTC. Translated: CASRGGFSGSSYEQYF.

In regard to this clone: At one boundary the junction diverges from the germline segment, which might be a read error. The V call is TRBV7-7, the J call TRBJ2-3; TRBD2 aligns across 10 bases. The CDR3 totals 15 residues. The germline V gene encodes CDR1 SSHAT and CDR2 FNYEAQ (reference sequence). The CDR3 sequence: CASSLKAGGSDTQYF. The CDR3 DNA follows: TGTGCTAGCAGCTTAAAAGCGGGAGGGTCAGATACGCAGTATTTT.

In nucleotides, the CDR3 is TGTGCCAGCAGCCCCTTGACAGGGGGCAGGGAGACCCAGTACTTC. This codes for CASSPLTGGRETQYF. V usage is TRBV2 and J usage is TRBJ2-5; 10 bases are shared with TRBD1. The germline V gene has CDR1 SNHLY and CDR2 FYNNEI. Trimming removed 6 bases from V and 5 bases from J; junction bases left unmatched: 9. This CDR3 spans 15 amino acids.

This chain joins TRBV28 and TRBJ2-5, with TRBD1 identical over 9 bases. This CDR3 region has 16 residues. V shed 2 bases, J shed 2 bases, and the junction held 6 bases outside the gene matches. Per the germline V gene, CDR1 is MDHEN and CDR2 is SYDVKM. This CDR3 reads CASSLSGQGMQETQYF. DNA of the CDR3: TGTGCCAGCAGTTTAAGCGGACAGGGGATGCAAGAGACCCAGTACTTC.

This clone is medium-sized in the sample. This chain uses TRBV28 with TRBJ2-7; D may be TRBD2 (5 bases). Looked up from germline, CDR1 is MDHEN and CDR2 is SYDVKM. V lost 6 bases, J lost 0 bases, and 9 bases lay in between. This CDR3 has 13 residues. Written as DNA, the CDR3 is TGTGCCAGCAGAGGAACTAGCTCCTACGAGCAGTACTTC. Its translation: CASRGTSSYEQYF.

This clone was counted a single time. The rearrangement links TRBV5-4 to TRBJ1-2; the match to TRBD1 covers 9 bases. V was pared by 4 bases and J by 5 bases, with 9 bases of the junction left unmatched. The germline V gene encodes CDR1 SGHNT and CDR2 YYREEE (reference sequence). The CDR3 length is 15 residues. The CDR3 DNA follows: TGTGCCAGCAGCCTGGGGGCGGGACAGGGTTATGGCTACACCTTC. Its translation: CASSLGAGQGYGYTF.

Notes on this clone: One junction end disagrees with the germline gene, perhaps due to a read error. The J gene is TRBJ2-1, the V gene TRBV7-7; 11 bases map to TRBD2. Germline CDR1 SSHAT, CDR2 FNYEAQ (reference sequence). The CDR3 contains 16 residues. This CDR3 is CASSLLAGGPGNEQFF. CDR3 nucleotide sequence: TGTGCTAGCAGCCTATTAGCGGGAGGGCCCGGCAATGAGCAGTTCTTC. The variable domain in full, completed from reference TRBV7-7 and TRBJ2-1, reads GAGVSQSPRYKVTKRGQDVTLRCDPISSHATLYWYQQALGQGPEFLTYFNYEAQPDKSGLPSDRFSAERPEGSISTLTIQRTEQRDSAMYRCASSLLAGGPGNEQFFGPGTRLTVL.

The rearrangement uses TRBV10-3 and TRBJ2-3; no clear D. The V end was cut by 4 bases, the J end by 0 bases, with 8 bases between. Germline V gene lookup returns CDR1 ENHRY and CDR2 SYGVKD. CDR3 length: 14 amino acids. The CDR3 bases are TGTGCCATCAGTGGATTCTCTAGCACAGATACGCAGTATTTT. It translates to CAISGFSSTDTQYF.